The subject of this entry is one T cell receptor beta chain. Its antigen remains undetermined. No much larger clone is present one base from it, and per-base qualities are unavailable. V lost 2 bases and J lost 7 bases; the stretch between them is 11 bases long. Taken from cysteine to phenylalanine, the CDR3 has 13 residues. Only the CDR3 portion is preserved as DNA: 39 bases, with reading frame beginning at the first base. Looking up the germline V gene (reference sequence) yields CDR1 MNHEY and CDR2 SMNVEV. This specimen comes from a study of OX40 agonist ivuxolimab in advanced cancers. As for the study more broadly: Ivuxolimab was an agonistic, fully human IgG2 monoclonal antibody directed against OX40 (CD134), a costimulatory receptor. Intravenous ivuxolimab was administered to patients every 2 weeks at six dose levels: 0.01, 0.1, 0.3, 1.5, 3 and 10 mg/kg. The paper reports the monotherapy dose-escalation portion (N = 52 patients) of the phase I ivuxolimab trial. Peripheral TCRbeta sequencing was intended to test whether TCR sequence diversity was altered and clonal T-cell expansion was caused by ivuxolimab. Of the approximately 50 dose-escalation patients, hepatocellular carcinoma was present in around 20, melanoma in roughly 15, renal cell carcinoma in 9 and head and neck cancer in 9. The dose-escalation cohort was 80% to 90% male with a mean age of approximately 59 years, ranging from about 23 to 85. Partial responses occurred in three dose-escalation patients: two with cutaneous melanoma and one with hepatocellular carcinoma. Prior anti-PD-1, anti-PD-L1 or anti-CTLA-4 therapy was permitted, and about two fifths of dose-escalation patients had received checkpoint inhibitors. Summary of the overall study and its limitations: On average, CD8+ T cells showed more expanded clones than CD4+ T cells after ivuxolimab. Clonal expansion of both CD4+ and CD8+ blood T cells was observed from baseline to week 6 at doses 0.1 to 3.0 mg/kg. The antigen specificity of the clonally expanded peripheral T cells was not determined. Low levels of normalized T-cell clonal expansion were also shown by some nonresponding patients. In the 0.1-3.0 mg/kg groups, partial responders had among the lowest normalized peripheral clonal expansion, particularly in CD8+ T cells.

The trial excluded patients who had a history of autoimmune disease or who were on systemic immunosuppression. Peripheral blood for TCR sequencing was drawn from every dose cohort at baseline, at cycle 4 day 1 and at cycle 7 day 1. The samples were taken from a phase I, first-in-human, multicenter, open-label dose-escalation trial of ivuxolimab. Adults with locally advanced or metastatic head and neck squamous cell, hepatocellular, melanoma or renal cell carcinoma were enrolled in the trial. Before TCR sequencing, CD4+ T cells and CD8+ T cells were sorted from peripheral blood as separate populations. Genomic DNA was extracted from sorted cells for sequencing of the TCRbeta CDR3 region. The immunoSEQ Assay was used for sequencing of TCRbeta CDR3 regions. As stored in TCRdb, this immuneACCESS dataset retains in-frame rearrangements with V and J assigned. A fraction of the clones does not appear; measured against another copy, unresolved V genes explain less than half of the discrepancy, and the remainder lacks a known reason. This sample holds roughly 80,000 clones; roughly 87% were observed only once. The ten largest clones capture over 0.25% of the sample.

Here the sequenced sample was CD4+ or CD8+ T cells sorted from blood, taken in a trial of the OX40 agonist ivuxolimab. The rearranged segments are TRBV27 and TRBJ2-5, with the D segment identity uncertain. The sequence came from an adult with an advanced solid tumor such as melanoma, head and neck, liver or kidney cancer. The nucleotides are TGTGCCAGCAGTTTACAGGCTTTGGGGACCCAGTACTTC. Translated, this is CASSLQALGTQYF.